This T cell receptor (beta chain) was retrieved from a study of T cell responses to AZD1222 COVID-19 vaccine. Study-level background: Second doses that came at about 4 or about 12 weeks were put together. Study findings and constraints: Repertoire samples came only from after the peak T cell response.

Generated by immunoSEQ multiplex PCR, the TCRdb table keeps only in-frame clones and is missing some. Found here are about 88,000 clones, about 89% of them singletons; the top ten hold less than 4%. With regard to this clone: The antigen is not known.

From germline, CDR1 is LGHNA and CDR2 YSLEER. The length of the CDR3 is 19 residues. V lost 6 bases to trimming and J lost 0 bases, with 21 bases between them. The sample was peripheral blood, taken on day 0 of AZD1222 vaccination. V usage is TRBV4-3 and J usage is TRBJ1-6; perhaps TRBD1 as D (5 bases). The TCR comes from an adult in good health. CDR3: CASSYELPDRPSYNSPLHF. The CDR3 DNA follows: TGCGCCAGCAGTTACGAACTACCCGACAGACCCTCCTATAATTCACCCCTCCACTTT.